This T cell receptor (beta chain) was profiled in a study of metastatic and nonmetastatic thyroid tumors (dated by TCRdb to 2020 to 2022). Background on the whole study: The researchers compared repertoires between peripheral blood samples and tumor or nodule tissue samples from patients with malignant or benign thyroid disease.

No treatment had been received by any patient before thyroid surgery. Using T-cell receptor beta sequencing, the researchers looked back retrospectively at clinical samples from patients, gathered between about 2011 and 2019. Trimming removed 1 base from V and 6 bases from J, leaving 18 bases between the germline ends. The CDR3 numbers 16 residues from cysteine through phenylalanine. The kept DNA is CDR3 alone, 48 bases in frame from the first base. From the germline V gene (reference sequence), CDR1 is LNHNV and CDR2 is YYDKDF. Findings and caveats that apply to the study as a whole: In both blood and tumor samples, malignant tumors were reported to have significantly higher TCR beta diversity than benign nodules.

This clone was counted at least ten times. No antigen is known for it. Base-call qualities are not available, and no considerably larger clone is one nucleotide away. Libraries came from PCR. The sequencing machine was an Illumina HiSeq 4000. The TCR beta-chain CDR3 region of each patient was profiled by high-throughput sequencing. On the study's bioinformatics: Drawing on CDR3 differences between clinicopathological groups, the researchers built a classifier meant to tell apart patients with distant-metastatic papillary thyroid cancer. The Shannon index was used to measure repertoire diversity, and the Morisita-Horn index was used to measure how similar tumor and blood repertoires were. TCRdb ran its own pipeline on the public reads, namely fastp trimming at Q25 and MiXCR clone calling, and kept in-frame beta chains. TCRdb's processing, not the study's, gives the V and J calls here. In this sample the table shows about 45,000 clones, less than 5% of which occur a single time. The leading ten clones occupy less than 10% of the sample.

This TCR was recovered from a female donor with papillary thyroid cancer or a benign thyroid nodule (not recorded which). Some clones in this sample may be carry-over from other donors' samples. The chain employs TRBV15 and TRBJ1-1; the D gene is perhaps TRBD1, from 5 matching bases. The material sequenced was blood. CDR3 loop: CATSRGSRGGKAEAFF. In nucleotides, the sequence is TGTGCCACCAGCAGAGGGTCACGGGGGGGAAAGGCTGAAGCTTTCTTT.